The 15 T cell receptor beta chains below were found in one sample sequenced in a study of blood T cell repertoires in COVID-19. Generated by immunoSEQ multiplex PCR, the TCRdb table keeps only in-frame clones and is missing some. The table has 250,000 to 350,000 clones, 87% seen once. The specimen sequenced was peripheral blood. The receptors were sampled from a man younger than 35 with active or convalescent COVID-19.

The chain employs TRBV28 and TRBJ2-2; D gene uncertain. CDR3 length equals 12 residues. Per the germline V gene, CDR1 is MDHEN and CDR2 is SYDVKM. The germline V and J ends were trimmed by 6 bases and 7 bases, with 9 bases remaining between them. CDR3 sequence (DNA): TGTGCCAGCAGACGAGGAGTCGGGGAGCTGTTTTTT. Encoded protein: CASRRGVGELFF.

This clone was counted a single time. At the DNA level, this CDR3 is encoded by other sequences in the same sample as well. The rearrangement links TRBV9 to TRBJ2-3, with 10 bases that match TRBD2. V dropped 3 bases and J dropped 1; count of bases not matched to a gene: 2. The V gene's germline CDR1 is SGDLS and CDR2 YYNGEE. This CDR3 is 15 amino acids long. The CDR3: CASSAGTSGTDTQYF. In nucleotides, the CDR3 is TGTGCCAGCAGCGCGGGGACTAGCGGCACAGATACGCAGTATTTT.

The gene calls are TRBV9 and TRBJ1-1; D gene ambiguous. The germline CDR1 and CDR2 sequences are SGDLS and YYNGEE. V was pared by 0 bases and J by 6 bases, with 12 bases between. This CDR3 has 14 residues. CDR3 nucleotides: TGTGCCAGCAGCGTAGGACATGGGAGCCCTGAAGCTTTCTTT. Its translation is CASSVGHGSPEAFF.

V is TRBV11-2 and J is TRBJ1-2; possibly TRBD1 for D (5 bases). The CDR3 has 14 amino acids. Looked up from germline, CDR1 is SGHAT and CDR2 is FQNNGV. Between the trimmed V and J ends, which lost 1 base and 7 bases, there was a span of 13 bases. The CDR3 region has the DNA TGTGCCAGCAGCTTAGTTGGGGGAGGCGGTGGCTACACCTTC. Amino acid sequence: CASSLVGGGGGYTF. The entire variable domain, with the rest obtained from reference TRBV11-2 and TRBJ1-2, is as follows: EAGVAQSPRYKIIEKRQSVAFWCNPISGHATLYWYQQILGQGPKLLIQFQNNGVVDDSQLPKDRFSAERLKGVDSTLKIQPAKLEDSAVYLCASSLVGGGGGYTFGSGTRLTVV.

This chain uses TRBV4-3 with TRBJ2-4; D is possibly TRBD2 (6 bases). Germline-derived CDR1 and CDR2 are LGHNA and YSLEER. The V and J ends lost 6 bases and 2 bases respectively, with 17 bases between them. The CDR3 spans 16 residues. CDR3 region: CASSWGLGGTKNIQYF. In DNA form, the CDR3 reads TGCGCCAGCAGTTGGGGGTTGGGGGGAACCAAAAACATTCAGTACTTC.

CDR3 in amino acids: CASSLSGTEAFF. As DNA, the CDR3 is TGTGCCAGCAGCTTGTCAGGCACTGAAGCTTTCTTT. The V call is TRBV5-6, the J call TRBJ1-1; D is unclear. There are 12 residues in the CDR3. V lost 1 base and J 4 bases, leaving 5 bases between the germline ends. Germline CDR1 and CDR2: SGHDT and YYEEEE.

The chain uses TRBV4-1 and TRBJ2-1; 12 nucleotides match TRBD2. The CDR3 has 17 residues. The J segment lost 4 bases and the V segment lost 3 bases, leaving 7 bases of the junction unmatched. The germline V gene has CDR1 MGHRA and CDR2 YSYEKL. The CDR3 spells CASSHNKLAGGYNEQFF. The CDR3 region has the DNA TGCGCCAGCAGCCATAACAAACTAGCGGGGGGTTACAATGAGCAGTTCTTC.

The chain employs TRBV9 and TRBJ2-3, with 8 bases fitting TRBD1. V shed 0 bases, J shed 4 bases, and the junction held 7 bases outside the gene matches. Germline V gene data show CDR1 as SGDLS and CDR2 as YYNGEE. The CDR3 is 16 amino acids. The CDR3 DNA sequence: TGTGCCAGCAGCGTAGTCGGACAGGGATATCCAGATACGCAGTATTTT. Translation: CASSVVGQGYPDTQYF.

V and J are TRBV7-6 and TRBJ1-1, with 7 bases fitting TRBD1. Germline V gene sequence: CDR1 SGHVS, CDR2 FNYEAQ. This CDR3 is 16 amino acids long. J was trimmed by 3 bases and V by 1 base; bases with no gene match: 8. CDR3 residues: CASSLVPQGIDTEAFF. Written as DNA, the CDR3 is TGTGCCAGCAGCTTAGTCCCACAGGGGATCGACACTGAAGCTTTCTTT.

This sequence joins TRBV27 and TRBJ2-5; D is possibly TRBD2 (5 bases). Per the germline V gene, CDR1 is MNHEY and CDR2 is SMNVEV (reference sequence). This CDR3 spans 14 amino acids. The V and J ends lost 6 bases and 5 bases respectively, with 16 bases between them. The CDR3 sequence is CASSGPGGGETQYF. The CDR3 DNA sequence: TGTGCCAGCAGCGGACCCGGAGGAGGCGAGACCCAGTACTTC.

The chain uses TRBV11-2 and TRBJ2-3; TRBD1 matches at 10 bases. The CDR3 length is 14 residues. Germline CDR1 is SGHAT and CDR2 is FQNNGV. The J segment lost 4 bases and the V segment lost 6 bases, leaving 4 bases of the junction unmatched. The CDR3 here is CASRLTGGADTQYF. The CDR3 region has the DNA TGTGCCAGCAGGTTGACAGGGGGCGCAGATACGCAGTATTTT. The full variable domain, completed using reference TRBV11-2 and TRBJ2-3, is EAGVAQSPRYKIIEKRQSVAFWCNPISGHATLYWYQQILGQGPKLLIQFQNNGVVDDSQLPKDRFSAERLKGVDSTLKIQPAKLEDSAVYLCASRLTGGADTQYFGPGTRLTVL.

The rearrangement links TRBV9 to TRBJ2-3; TRBD2 matches at 7 bases. The CDR3 spans 17 residues. Germline-derived CDR1 and CDR2 are SGDLS and YYNGEE. V lost 0 bases to trimming and J lost 2 bases; unmatched junction nucleotides: 9. CDR3 nucleotide sequence: TGTGCCAGCAGCGTAGCGGGGGGAGTTACCCTCACAGATACGCAGTATTTT. This gives the protein CASSVAGGVTLTDTQYF.

The chain carries TRBV19 and TRBJ1-1; TRBD1 is a possible D gene (6 bases). Germline V gene data show CDR1 as LNHDA and CDR2 as SQIVND (reference sequence). V shed 6 bases and J shed 2 bases, with 16 bases lying between them. CDR3 length: 15 residues. The CDR3 sequence is CASRWGPRDNTEAFF. CDR3 nucleotide sequence: TGTGCCAGTAGATGGGGGCCGAGGGATAACACTGAAGCTTTCTTT.

V gene TRBV5-1 combines with J gene TRBJ2-1; 7 nucleotides agree with TRBD1. The CDR3 runs 14 residues. Germline loops: CDR1 SGHRS, CDR2 YFSETQ. With 4 bases clipped from V and 4 bases from J, the junction kept 5 bases outside the gene matches. The CDR3 protein is CASSNRDSYNEQFF. Here the CDR3 DNA reads TGCGCCAGCAGCAACCGGGACAGTTACAATGAGCAGTTCTTC.

The chain links TRBV7-7 to TRBJ2-2, with D possibly TRBD1 on 6 matching bases. The CDR3 is 13 amino acids. The germline V gene encodes CDR1 SSHAT and CDR2 FNYEAQ (reference sequence). Trimming stripped 1 base from V and 7 bases from J, with 7 bases between. The CDR3 nucleotides read TGTGCCAGCAGCTTAGTAGGGGGCGGGGAGCTGTTTTTT. Translation: CASSLVGGGELFF.